The source of this TCR beta chain is a study of T-cell reconstitution after alpha-beta-depleted transplantation in children listed by TCRdb under 2016. The study in broad terms: The study quantitatively tracked T-cell immune reconstitution after TCRalphabeta/CD19-depleted allogeneic hematopoietic cell transplantation in children using TCR repertoire profiling.

In light of the paper, this sample's treatment or condition label describes: allogeneic hematopoietic cell transplantation with graft depleted of TCRalphabeta T cells and CD19 B cells. TCRalphabeta/CD19-depleted allogeneic hematopoietic cell grafts were given to the transplant recipients, all of whom were children. The receptor library was made with PCR. Reads for this sample came from an Illumina HiSeq 2500. To normalize quantification of the TCRbeta repertoire, the TCR libraries were built with molecular barcoding that relied on unique molecular identifiers. TCRdb reprocessing: public reads trimmed at Q25 with fastp, clones called with MiXCR, in-frame beta chains kept. When rows share a CDR3 protein, they turn into one entry using the most common DNA and genes. The sample profile shows about 440,000 distinct CDR3 sequences; about 40% of them were found once. The ten largest clones add up to 27% of the sample.

This clonotype appeared once. The target of this receptor is not known. One base away lies a much larger clone, so this may be a sequencing read error. The paper's findings and limits, for the study overall: Hyperexpanded clone frequencies declined over subsequent months; after one year, T-cell counts and TCRbeta diversity were mostly attributed to newly produced T cells. Apparently early alphabetaT-cell count recovery about two months after transplant reportedly relied on only several hundred rapidly expanded clones derived from non-depleted graft cells. In some patients, high TCRbeta diversity at day 60 was attributed to recipient T cells and intrathymic progenitors that had survived conditioning.

From cysteine to phenylalanine, the CDR3 is 15 amino acids long. Only the CDR3 part of the read is kept: 45 bases, read in frame from the first base. After removal of 6 bases from V and 3 bases from J, the junction retains 6 bases not matched to a gene. Sequencing was performed on PBMCs, taken before TCRalphabeta/CD19-depleted stem cell transplant. The chain uses TRBV12-3 or TRBV12-4 and TRBJ2-2, with 8 bases aligning to TRBD2. The clonotype originates from a girl aged 2 to 9 with aplastic anemia, due to receive a stem cell transplant. The sequenced DNA: TGTGCCAGCAGCGTCCCGGGGGGGTACACCGGGGAGCTGTTTTTT. This gives the protein CASSVPGGYTGELFF.